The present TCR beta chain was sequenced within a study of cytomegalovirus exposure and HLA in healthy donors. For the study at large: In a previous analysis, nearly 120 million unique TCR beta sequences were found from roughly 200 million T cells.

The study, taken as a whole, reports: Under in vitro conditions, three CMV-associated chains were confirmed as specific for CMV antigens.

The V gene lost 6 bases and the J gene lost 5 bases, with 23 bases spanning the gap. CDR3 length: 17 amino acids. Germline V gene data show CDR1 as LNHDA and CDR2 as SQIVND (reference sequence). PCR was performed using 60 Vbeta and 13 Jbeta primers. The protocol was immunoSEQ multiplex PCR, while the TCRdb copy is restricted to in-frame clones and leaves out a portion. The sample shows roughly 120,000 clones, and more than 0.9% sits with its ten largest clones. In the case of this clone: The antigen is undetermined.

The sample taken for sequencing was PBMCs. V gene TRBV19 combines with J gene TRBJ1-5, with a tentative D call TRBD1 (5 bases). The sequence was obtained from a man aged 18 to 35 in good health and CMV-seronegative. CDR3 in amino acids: CASSQHITGLPDQPQHF. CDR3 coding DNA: TGTGCCAGTAGCCAACATATCACGGGACTTCCCGATCAGCCCCAGCATTTT.